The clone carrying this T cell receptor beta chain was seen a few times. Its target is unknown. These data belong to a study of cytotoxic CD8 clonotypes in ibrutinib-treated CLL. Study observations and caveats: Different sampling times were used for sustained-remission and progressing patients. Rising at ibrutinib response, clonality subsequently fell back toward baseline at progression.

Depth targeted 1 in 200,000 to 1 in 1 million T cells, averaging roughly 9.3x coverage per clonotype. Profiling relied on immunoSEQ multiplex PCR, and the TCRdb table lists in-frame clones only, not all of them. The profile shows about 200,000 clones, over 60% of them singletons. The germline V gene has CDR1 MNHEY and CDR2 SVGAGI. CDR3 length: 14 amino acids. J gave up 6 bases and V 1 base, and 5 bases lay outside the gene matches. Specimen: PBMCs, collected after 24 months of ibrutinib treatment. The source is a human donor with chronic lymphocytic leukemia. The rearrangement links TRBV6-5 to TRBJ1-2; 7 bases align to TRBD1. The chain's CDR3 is CASSYLDRPDGYTF. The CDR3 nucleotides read TGTGCCAGCAGTTACTTGGACAGGCCCGATGGCTACACCTTC.